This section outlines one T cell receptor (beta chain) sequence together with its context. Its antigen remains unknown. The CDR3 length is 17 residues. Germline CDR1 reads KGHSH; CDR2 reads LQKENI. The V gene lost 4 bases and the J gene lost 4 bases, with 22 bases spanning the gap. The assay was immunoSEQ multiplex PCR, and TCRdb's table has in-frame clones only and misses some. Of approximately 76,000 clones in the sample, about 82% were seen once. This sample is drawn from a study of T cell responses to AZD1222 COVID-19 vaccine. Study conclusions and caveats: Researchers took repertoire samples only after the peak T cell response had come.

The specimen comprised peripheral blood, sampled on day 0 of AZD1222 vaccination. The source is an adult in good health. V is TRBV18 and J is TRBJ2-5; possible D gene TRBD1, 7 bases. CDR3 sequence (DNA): TGTGCCAGCTCACTTACACCAGGGGGGACACGTCCAGAGACCCAGTACTTC. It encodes CASSLTPGGTRPETQYF. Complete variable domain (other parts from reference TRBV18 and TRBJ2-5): NAGVMQNPRHLVRRRGQEARLRCSPMKGHSHVYWYRQLPEEGLKFMVYLQKENIIDESGMPKERFSAEFPKEGPSILRIQQVVRGDSAAYFCASSLTPGGTRPETQYFGPGTRLLVL.